The 27 T cell receptor beta chains reported below all come from one sample, sequenced in a study of OX40 agonist ivuxolimab in advanced cancers. Repertoires were generated with immunoSEQ multiplex PCR, while TCRdb's copy carries only in-frame clones and drops some. The table lists 50,000 to 65,000 clones, about 90% of them singletons. The starting material was CD4+ or CD8+ T cells sorted from blood, obtained in a trial of the OX40 agonist ivuxolimab. Receptor source: an adult with an advanced solid tumor such as melanoma, head and neck, liver or kidney cancer.

The chain uses TRBV5-5 and TRBJ2-3; weak D call: TRBD1 (5 bases). The germline V and J ends were trimmed by 0 bases and 2 bases, with 13 bases remaining between them. The CDR3 totals 16 residues. Germline CDR1 and CDR2: SGHKS and YYEKEE (reference sequence). For the CDR3, the DNA is TGTGCCAGCAGCTTGGGGCAGGGCCATGACACAGATACGCAGTATTTT. Translation: CASSLGQGHDTDTQYF.

The chain links TRBV28 to TRBJ1-6; weak D call: TRBD1 (6 bases). Trimming cost V 10 bases and J 5 bases, with 18 bases left between them. Germline CDR1 MDHEN, CDR2 SYDVKM. This CDR3 has 15 amino acids. In nucleotides, the CDR3 is TGTGCCATCCCCGGGGGGCGCGGGGATAATTCACCCCTCCACTTT. Protein product: CAIPGGRGDNSPLHF.

The genes are TRBV5-6 and TRBJ2-7; D is unresolved. The ends were cut back, 0 bases at V and 5 bases at J, with 6 bases in the middle. The CDR3 is 12 amino acids. The V gene's germline CDR1 is SGHDT and CDR2 YYEEEE. The CDR3 loop reads CASSLERNEQYF. The CDR3, as DNA: TGTGCCAGCAGCTTGGAACGGAACGAGCAGTACTTC. Complete variable domain (other parts from reference TRBV5-6 and TRBJ2-7): DAGVTQSPTHLIKTRGQQVTLRCSPKSGHDTVSWYQQALGQGPQFIFQYYEEEERQRGNFPDRFSGHQFPNYSSELNVNALLLGDSALYLCASSLERNEQYFGPGTRLTVT.

CDR3 region: CASSLAGGQGEQFF. The CDR3 DNA is TGTGCCAGCAGTCTAGCGGGGGGTCAAGGGGAGCAGTTCTTC. This sequence joins TRBV6-1 and TRBJ2-1, with 11 bases lining up with TRBD2. Germline values: CDR1 MNHNS, CDR2 SASEGT. The ends lost 5 bases at V and 10 bases at J; junction bases unmatched: 7. CDR3 length equals 14 residues.

The V gene is TRBV5-4, the J gene TRBJ1-1; no clear D. CDR3 length: 14 residues. Germline V lookup: CDR1 SGHNT, CDR2 YYREEE (reference sequence). Trimming took 2 bases from V and 5 from J, leaving 13 bases between them. The DNA for the CDR3 is TGTGCCAGCAGCTTTGGGAGGGTATGGACTGAAGCTTTCTTT. Protein: CASSFGRVWTEAFF.

CDR3 nucleotide sequence: TGTGCCAGCAGTCCCCTGGTAGGGGCGAACACCGGGGAGCTGTTTTTT. It yields the protein CASSPLVGANTGELFF. The V call is TRBV27, the J call TRBJ2-2; tentatively, D is TRBD1 (5 bases). Germline CDR1 MNHEY, CDR2 SMNVEV (reference sequence). The CDR3 extends over 16 amino acids. V was cut by 5 bases and J by 0 bases, with 13 bases left in between.

V usage is TRBV5-1 and J usage is TRBJ2-5, with D perhaps given as TRBD1 or TRBD2 (5 bases each). V lost 3 bases and J lost 0, with 12 bases in between. Germline V gives CDR1 SGHRS, CDR2 YFSETQ. CDR3 length: 15 amino acids. The CDR3 sequence: CASSWGVGDQETQYF. As DNA, the CDR3 is TGCGCCAGCAGCTGGGGTGTGGGGGACCAAGAGACCCAGTACTTC.

The gene calls are TRBV19 and TRBJ1-4; TRBD1 aligns across 10 bases. V dropped 6 bases and J dropped 7; count of bases not matched to a gene: 5. Per germline, CDR1 LNHDA and CDR2 SQIVND (reference sequence). The length of the CDR3 is 14 residues. Here the CDR3 reads CASSPDRGSEKLFF. The CDR3 nucleotides read TGTGCCAGTAGCCCGGACAGGGGGAGTGAAAAACTGTTTTTT.

The V gene is TRBV6-6, the J gene TRBJ2-7; TRBD1 matches 9 bases. The germline V gene encodes CDR1 MNHNY and CDR2 SVGAGI (reference sequence). The CDR3 contains 15 residues. V was pared by 6 bases and J by 2 bases, with 8 bases of the junction left unmatched. The CDR3 region is CASSTQGAPAYEQYF. The CDR3 region has the DNA TGTGCCAGCAGCACACAGGGGGCGCCGGCCTACGAGCAGTACTTC.

The rearrangement links TRBV30 to TRBJ1-6, with D hard to call. Germline V gene sequence: CDR1 GTSNPN, CDR2 SVGIG (reference sequence). Trimming removed 2 bases at V and 7 bases at J, with 9 bases between. The CDR3 consists of 13 residues. Here the CDR3 reads CAWSPWLNSPLHF. CDR3 DNA: TGTGCCTGGAGTCCGTGGCTCAATTCACCCCTCCACTTT.

The chain carries TRBV18 and TRBJ1-5; 7 bases are a match to TRBD1. The CDR3 is made up of 14 amino acids. V was pared by 3 bases and J by 5 bases, with 4 bases of the junction left unmatched. Germline V gene sequence: CDR1 KGHSH, CDR2 LQKENI. DNA of the CDR3: TGTGCCAGCTCACCGGGACAGATCGATCAGCCCCAGCATTTT. This encodes CASSPGQIDQPQHF.

The chain has TRBV5-1 and TRBJ2-7, with TRBD1 identical over 7 bases. The CDR3 contains 15 residues. The V gene end was trimmed by 4 bases and the J gene end by 0 bases; junction bases not matched to a gene: 7. Germline lookup yields CDR1 SGHRS and CDR2 YFSETQ. The CDR3 protein is CASSPLGQFSYEQYF. Written as DNA, the CDR3 is TGCGCCAGCAGCCCCCTGGGACAGTTCTCCTACGAGCAGTACTTC. The full variable domain, its missing parts supplied by reference TRBV5-1 and TRBJ2-7, is KAGVTQTPRYLIKTRGQQVTLSCSPISGHRSVSWYQQTPGQGLQFLFEYFSETQRNKGNFPGRFSGRQFSNSRSEMNVSTLELGDSALYLCASSPLGQFSYEQYFGPGTRLTVT.

The chain uses TRBV7-6 and TRBJ2-1; 8 bases match TRBD1. Germline CDR1 reads SGHVS; CDR2 reads FNYEAQ. This CDR3 is 14 amino acids long. V trimming: 3 bases; J trimming: 15 bases; junction bases outside the gene matches: 13. The CDR3 sequence: CASSFRMGRTGLFF. CDR3 bases: TGTGCCAGCAGCTTCCGTATGGGTCGGACAGGGCTGTTCTTC.

The V gene is TRBV5-1, the J gene TRBJ1-1; D is uncertain. The CDR3 covers 13 residues. V dropped 0 bases and J dropped 5 bases, with 8 bases sitting between them. CDR1 and CDR2 (germline): SGHRS, YFSETQ. The CDR3 loop reads CASSLERATEAFF. Written as DNA, the CDR3 is TGCGCCAGCAGCTTGGAGAGGGCAACTGAAGCTTTCTTT.

This sequence joins TRBV10-3 and TRBJ1-2; D gene unclear. Trimming took off 4 bases at V and 2 bases at J, with 8 bases between the two ends. The germline CDR1 and CDR2 sequences are ENHRY and SYGVKD. This CDR3 is 13 amino acids long. The CDR3 nucleotides are TGTGCCATCAGTGGGCAGGCGAACTATGGCTACACCTTC. Protein product: CAISGQANYGYTF.

The rearrangement links TRBV7-2 to TRBJ1-1; TRBD1 aligns across 10 bases. The CDR3 has 13 residues. Trimming at V came to 5 bases and at J to 6 bases, leaving 3 bases not matched to a gene. Germline V gives CDR1 SGHTA, CDR2 FQGNSA. The CDR3 bases are TGTGCCAGCAGCCGGGACAGGGGCTCTGAAGCTTTCTTT. Its protein is CASSRDRGSEAFF.

The CDR3 DNA is TGTGCCAGCAGTGACTTTGACACTGAAGCTTTCTTT. Its protein product is CASSDFDTEAFF. The chain uses TRBV2 and TRBJ1-1; D not resolved. CDR3 length equals 12 residues. The germline gives CDR1 SNHLY, CDR2 FYNNEI. The V and J ends lost 3 bases and 3 bases respectively, with 5 bases between them.

This chain connects TRBV18 to TRBJ1-2; D remains unclear. Per the germline V gene, CDR1 is KGHSH and CDR2 is LQKENI. The CDR3 covers 16 residues. V gave up 0 bases and J gave up 1 base, with 12 bases separating them. Written as DNA, the CDR3 is TGTGCCAGCTCACCACCAGTAGTACCTATTAACTATGGCTACACCTTC. Its translation: CASSPPVVPINYGYTF.

This clone was counted only a few times. This sequence joins TRBV5-1 and TRBJ1-2; no definite D call. Germline assignment: CDR1 SGHRS and CDR2 YFSETQ. This CDR3 is built from 14 residues. Between the trimmed V and J ends, which lost 4 bases and 0 bases, there was a span of 10 bases. CDR3 residues: CASSPFGANYGYTF. The CDR3 coding sequence is TGCGCCAGCAGCCCCTTTGGGGCTAACTATGGCTACACCTTC.

The V and J genes are TRBV5-4 and TRBJ1-2; 8 bases agree with TRBD1. Germline CDR1 is SGHNT and CDR2 is YYREEE (reference sequence). This CDR3 region has 14 residues. Trimming at V came to 1 base and at J to 3 bases, leaving 2 bases not matched to a gene. CDR3 amino acids: CASSLWTGHYGYTF. The CDR3 coding sequence is TGTGCCAGCAGCTTGTGGACAGGGCACTATGGCTACACCTTC.

The CDR3 DNA follows: TGTGCCAGCAGAGTAGTGGGAGGGTTCGGCGAGCAGTACTTC. Its protein product is CASRVVGGFGEQYF. The chain uses TRBV6-1 and TRBJ2-7; TRBD2 agrees at 7 bases. Germline V gene data show CDR1 as MNHNS and CDR2 as SASEGT. V was clipped by 6 bases and J by 6 bases; unmatched bases: 11. This CDR3 contains 14 residues.

The chain couples TRBV28 to TRBJ1-2; TRBD1 matches 7 bases. The CDR3 loop spans 15 amino acids. V was clipped by 5 bases and J by 2 bases; unmatched bases: 8. The V gene's germline CDR1 is MDHEN and CDR2 SYDVKM. DNA of the CDR3: TGTGCCAGCAGTCGGACAGGTCGAATCAACTATGGCTACACCTTC. It translates to CASSRTGRINYGYTF.

This clone showed up just a few times. V gene TRBV5-1 combines with J gene TRBJ1-3; D is unresolved. Germline V gene lookup returns CDR1 SGHRS and CDR2 YFSETQ. The length of the CDR3 is 16 residues. Trimming cost V 0 bases and J 0 bases, with 10 bases left between them. The DNA of the CDR3 is TGCGCCAGCAGCTTGGAAATCACTCACTCTGGAAACACCATATATTTT. Protein: CASSLEITHSGNTIYF.

This clone was seen only once. The rearrangement links TRBV28 to TRBJ1-2; D possibly corresponds to TRBD1 (5 bases). CDR3 length equals 13 residues. The V gene's germline CDR1 is MDHEN and CDR2 SYDVKM. V lost 4 bases to trimming and J lost 2 bases, with 8 bases between them. The CDR3 is CASSWDGNYGYTF. For the CDR3, the DNA is TGTGCCAGCAGTTGGGACGGGAACTATGGCTACACCTTC.

The chain joins TRBV18 to TRBJ2-5, with a tentative D call TRBD2 (5 bases). Germline CDR1 reads KGHSH; CDR2 reads LQKENI. V lost 0 bases and J lost 5, with 10 bases in between. The CDR3 is 14 amino acids. The CDR3 region is CASSPPGRGETQYF. The CDR3 DNA follows: TGTGCCAGCTCACCACCAGGACGCGGGGAGACCCAGTACTTC. The variable domain in full, with the rest retrieved from reference TRBV18 and TRBJ2-5, is NAGVMQNPRHLVRRRGQEARLRCSPMKGHSHVYWYRQLPEEGLKFMVYLQKENIIDESGMPKERFSAEFPKEGPSILRIQQVVRGDSAAYFCASSPPGRGETQYFGPGTRLLVL.

The chain carries TRBV5-1 and TRBJ1-6; D unresolved. CDR3 length: 13 residues. CDR1 and CDR2 from the germline V gene are SGHRS and YFSETQ. Trimming stripped 2 bases from V and 6 bases from J, with 6 bases between. CDR3 nucleotide sequence: TGCGCCAGCAGCTTAGAGGTTAATTCACCCCTCCACTTT. Its protein product is CASSLEVNSPLHF.

The CDR3 loop reads CASSELGTAYEQYF. The CDR3 nucleotides read TGTGCCAGCAGTGAACTGGGGACAGCCTACGAGCAGTACTTC. The rearrangement links TRBV6-5 to TRBJ2-7; 7 bases are shared with TRBD1. Germline V CDR1 and CDR2: MNHEY, SVGAGI. This CDR3 is 14 amino acids long. Trimming removed 5 bases from V and 2 bases from J; junction bases left unmatched: 6.